This T cell receptor (beta chain) was identified in a study of cytomegalovirus exposure and HLA in healthy donors. Produced via immunoSEQ multiplex PCR; TCRdb's table is partial and in-frame only. The repertoire holds fewer than 100,000 clones, with around 94% as singletons. Germline CDR1 SEHNR, CDR2 FQNEAQ (reference sequence). Trimming took off 6 bases at V and 7 bases at J, with 16 bases between the two ends. There are 14 residues in the CDR3. Study findings and constraints: It was about 180 TCR beta chains that were listed as cytomegalovirus-associated.

A remark on this clone: Its specificity is not known.

Sequencing used PBMCs. The TCR was taken from a young woman in good health and CMV-seropositive. The chain joins TRBV7-9 to TRBJ1-5; TRBD1 is a possible D gene (6 bases). As DNA, the CDR3 is TGTGCCAGCAGTTCCGGGACCCAGGGGCAGCCCCAGCATTTT. It encodes CASSSGTQGQPQHF.